The rows below give T cell receptor beta chains drawn from one sample of a study of blood T cell repertoires in COVID-19. Only in-frame clones appear in the TCRdb table, and some are missing; sequencing was by immunoSEQ multiplex PCR. The repertoire holds over 60,000 clones, with around nine tenths as singletons. The sequenced sample consisted of peripheral blood. The receptors here all came from a man in his 70s with active or convalescent COVID-19. The CDR3 runs from the conserved cysteine through the conserved F or W. D genes are given only for firm matches. Size is stated for part of the rows, as once, few or many counts, or as a class when the clone is expanded.

J,D,V,size,CDR3,DNA
TRBJ1-3,NA,TRBV30,NA,CAWSGHSGNTIYF,TGTGCCTGGAGTGGACACTCTGGAAACACCATATATTTT
TRBJ2-1,NA,TRBV5-6,NA,CASSLPDWPTNEQFF,TGTGCCAGCAGCCTCCCTGACTGGCCCACTAATGAGCAGTTCTTC
TRBJ1-3,NA,TRBV2,NA,CASSDQQSSGNTIYF,TGTGCCAGCAGTGACCAACAGAGCTCTGGAAACACCATATATTTT
TRBJ1-2,TRBD1,TRBV9,NA,CASSGQGARKRGYTF,TGTGCCAGCAGCGGACAGGGGGCGAGGAAGAGGGGCTACACCTTC
TRBJ1-6,TRBD1,TRBV6-1,NA,CASSAHSGTGSSYNSPLHF,TGTGCCAGCAGTGCTCACTCCGGGACAGGGAGCTCCTATAATTCACCCCTCCACTTT
TRBJ1-5,NA,TRBV11-2,few,CASSLDRGGHQPQHF,TGTGCCAGCAGCTTGGATCGGGGGGGGCACCAGCCCCAGCATTTT
TRBJ1-6,TRBD1,TRBV18,NA,CASSPSGGDSPLHF,TGTGCCAGCTCACCATCAGGGGGCGATTCACCCCTCCACTTT
TRBJ2-1,TRBD2,TRBV5-1,NA,CASSLGTSGRAAGDEQFF,TGCGCCAGCAGCCTGGGGACTAGCGGGAGGGCCGCAGGTGATGAGCAGTTCTTC
TRBJ1-6,TRBD1,TRBV12-3/TRBV12-4,few,CASSREGAPLHF,TGTGCCAGCAGTCGAGAGGGGGCGCCCCTCCACTTT
TRBJ1-6,NA,TRBV6-1,NA,CASSAASSYNSPLHF,TGTGCCAGCAGTGCAGCGAGCTCCTATAATTCACCCCTCCACTTT
TRBJ2-5,NA,TRBV12-3/TRBV12-4,NA,CASSWGVQETQYF,TGTGCCAGCAGTTGGGGGGTCCAAGAGACCCAGTACTTC